Presented here are 21 T cell receptor beta chains from one specimen sequenced in a study of T-cell memory formation after mild COVID-19. TCRdb independently ran MiXCR on the 5' RACE reads; one entry per CDR3 protein. The table lists a few hundred thousand distinct CDR3 sequences, approximately 19% of them singletons, with under 25% in the top ten. Sequenced input: PBMCs or a T cell subset sorted from them (not recorded which). These receptors were obtained from a man younger than 35 who had mild COVID-19 (a few samples of this study predate the infection). Cell type and time point are not known.

This chain links TRBV2 with TRBJ1-5; 7 bases fit TRBD1. J was trimmed by 7 bases and V by 1 base; bases with no gene match: 4. This CDR3 has 14 amino acids. Per the germline V gene, CDR1 is SNHLY and CDR2 is FYNNEI. For the CDR3, the DNA is TGTGCCAGCAGTGAAGAAGGGGGCGGACAGCCCCAGCATTTT. Translating it yields CASSEEGGGQPQHF.

The V call is TRBV9, the J call TRBJ2-1, with 12 bases that match TRBD1. From germline, CDR1 is SGDLS and CDR2 YYNGEE. The V segment lost 3 bases and the J segment 8 bases; nucleotides outside the gene matches: 9. CDR3 size: 16 residues. The CDR3 region is CASSAAAGTGGYEQFF. CDR3 DNA sequence: TGTGCCAGCAGCGCCGCTGCCGGGACAGGGGGCTATGAGCAGTTCTTC.

The CDR3 DNA reads TGTGCCAGCAGCTTGGCAGGGGGGGCCCCGAAAGCTTTCTTT. Encoded protein: CASSLAGGAPKAFF. The chain is built from TRBV5-6 and TRBJ1-1, with 7 positions matching TRBD1. The germline gives CDR1 SGHDT, CDR2 YYEEEE. This CDR3 is 14 amino acids long. The V segment lost 0 bases and the J segment 9 bases; nucleotides outside the gene matches: 8.

This rearrangement joins TRBV2 to TRBJ1-1, with a weak D call TRBD1 (5 bases). V shed 11 bases and J shed 8 bases, with 18 bases lying between them. This CDR3 region has 12 residues. The V gene's germline CDR1 is SNHLY and CDR2 FYNNEI. CDR3 sequence reads: CAWDGHFGEAFF. As DNA, the CDR3 is TGTGCCTGGGACGGCCACTTCGGGGAAGCTTTCTTT. Full variable domain (outside the CDR3, taken from reference TRBV2 and TRBJ1-1): EPEVTQTPSHQVTQMGQEVILRCVPISNHLYFYWYRQILGQKVEFLVSFYNNEISEKSEIFDDQFSVERPDGSNFTLKIRSTKLEDSAMYFCAWDGHFGEAFFGQGTRLTVV.

The chain recombines TRBV20-1 with TRBJ2-7; TRBD1 agrees at 7 bases. After removal of 5 bases from V and 5 bases from J, the junction contained 6 bases not matched to a gene. There are 12 residues in the CDR3. CDR1 DFQATT and CDR2 SNEGSKA come from the germline V gene (reference sequence). For the CDR3, the DNA is TGCAGTGCTTCGACAGGGATGCACGAGCAGTACTTC. Translation gives CSASTGMHEQYF.

The rearrangement links TRBV20-1 to TRBJ1-2, with D perhaps TRBD1 (5 bases). The germline V gene encodes CDR1 DFQATT and CDR2 SNEGSKA (reference sequence). V was pared by 3 bases and J by 8 bases, with 16 bases between. The CDR3 loop spans 13 amino acids. The CDR3 reads CSARLGVIWGYTF. The CDR3 coding sequence is TGCAGTGCTAGGTTAGGGGTTATATGGGGCTACACCTTC.

The rearrangement joins TRBV6-5 to TRBJ2-2; 9 bases match TRBD2. V lost 8 bases and J lost 3; bases outside the gene matches: 10. The V gene's germline CDR1 is MNHEY and CDR2 SVGAGI. This CDR3 is 16 amino acids long. The CDR3 bases are TGTGCCAGCGGGAGGGGCAGCGGGGGGTACACCGGGGAGCTGTTTTTT. This gives the protein CASGRGSGGYTGELFF.

Only a few counts were recorded for this clonotype. This sequence joins TRBV6-5 and TRBJ1-2; TRBD1 aligns across 8 bases. The CDR3 extends over 13 amino acids. The trim removed 5 bases at V and 9 bases at J, leaving 8 bases unmatched. Germline V lookup: CDR1 MNHEY, CDR2 SVGAGI. DNA of the CDR3: TGTGCCAGCAGTCCAGGACAGGGATACAGCTACACCTTC. Amino acids: CASSPGQGYSYTF.

The chain is built from TRBV7-9 and TRBJ1-1; D perhaps matches TRBD1 (6 bases). Germline V lookup: CDR1 SEHNR, CDR2 FQNEAQ (reference sequence). Trimming took off 3 bases at V and 3 bases at J, with 14 bases between the two ends. This CDR3 is built from 15 residues. The CDR3 loop is CASSFGYREHTEAFF. CDR3 DNA sequence: TGTGCCAGCAGCTTTGGATACAGGGAACACACTGAAGCTTTCTTT.

The sample holds a few counts of this clonotype. This sequence may be a read error, since a much larger clone differs from it by one base. The chain carries TRBV6-5 and TRBJ1-4, with 9 positions matching TRBD1. Trimming cost V 4 bases and J 7 bases; bases outside gene matches: 7. The CDR3 is made up of 15 amino acids. The germline gives CDR1 MNHEY, CDR2 SVGAGI. The CDR3 DNA is TGTGCCAGCAGTTCCGGGACAGGGTTGGGTGAAAAACTGTTTTTT. It encodes CASSSGTGLGEKLFF.

The sample holds many counts of this clonotype. The V gene is TRBV27, the J gene TRBJ1-5, with D possibly matching TRBD1 (6 bases). Germline V CDR1 and CDR2: MNHEY, SMNVEV (reference sequence). The CDR3 is 14 residues long. Trimming removed 1 base at V and 14 bases at J, with 18 bases between. The CDR3 region has the DNA TGTGCCAGCAGTTTATTACCAGGGGCCCCGGAGGAGCATTTT. Translation: CASSLLPGAPEEHF.

The chain uses TRBV28 and TRBJ2-7; possibly TRBD1 for D (6 bases). Germline CDR1 and CDR2: MDHEN and SYDVKM. Trimming cost V 6 bases and J 3 bases, with 9 bases left between them. This CDR3 has 12 residues. CDR3 region: CASRSDSYEQYF. In DNA, the CDR3 is TGTGCCAGCAGGTCGGACAGCTACGAGCAGTACTTC.

This clonotype was detected only a few times. The CDR3 loop reads CASSPSSGNTEAFF. The CDR3 DNA reads TGTGCCAGCTCACCCTCGTCCGGGAACACTGAAGCTTTCTTT. The gene calls are TRBV18 and TRBJ1-1; D gene ambiguous. The germline V gene encodes CDR1 KGHSH and CDR2 LQKENI. The CDR3 is 14 amino acids. The germline V and J ends were trimmed by 3 bases and 1 base, with 9 bases remaining between them.

The V and J genes are TRBV7-9 and TRBJ1-6; D is unresolved. In germline, CDR1 is SEHNR, CDR2 FQNEAQ (reference sequence). Trimming cost V 5 bases and J 10 bases, with 12 bases left between them. This CDR3 region has 13 residues. Written as DNA, the CDR3 is TGTGCCAGCAGCCCTGAGGCAAGGTCACCCCTCCACTTT. Protein sequence: CASSPEARSPLHF.

This chain connects TRBV4-3 to TRBJ2-7; the D call may be TRBD1 or TRBD2 (7 bases each). Trimming left V 0 bases short and J 4 bases short, with 22 bases between. The CDR3 is 18 residues long. Per germline, CDR1 LGHNA and CDR2 YSLEER. The CDR3 bases are TGCGCCAGCAGCCAAGATCAGGGGGACGGGGGGCTCGCTTACGAGCAGTACTTC. Amino acid sequence: CASSQDQGDGGLAYEQYF.

This clonotype appeared a few times. This chain joins TRBV7-9 and TRBJ2-5, with no clear D. Trimming cost V 1 base and J 3 bases, with 9 bases left between them. Germline lookup yields CDR1 SEHNR and CDR2 FQNEAQ (reference sequence). CDR3 size: 14 residues. The DNA for the CDR3 is TGTGCCAGCAGCTTAGAGCCCCGGGAAGAGACCCAGTACTTC. It translates to CASSLEPREETQYF.

This clonotype was seen repeatedly, ten times or more. V gene TRBV18 combines with J gene TRBJ1-1; tentative D call: TRBD1 (5 bases). Trimming left V 3 bases short and J 7 bases short, with 9 bases between. The germline V gene encodes CDR1 KGHSH and CDR2 LQKENI. The CDR3 extends over 12 amino acids. The CDR3 nucleotides are TGTGCCAGCTCACCCATGACAGTTGAAGCTTTCTTT. Protein: CASSPMTVEAFF.

Concerning this clonotype: A single base separates this from a much larger clone, so it may be a read error. The V gene is TRBV5-1, the J gene TRBJ2-2, with TRBD1 identical over 7 bases. From germline, CDR1 is SGHRS and CDR2 YFSETQ. The V gene end was trimmed by 0 bases and the J gene end by 3 bases; junction bases not matched to a gene: 2. The CDR3 runs to 15 residues. CDR3 protein: CASSLDQGDTGELFF. For the CDR3, the DNA is TGCGCCAGCAGCTTGGACCAGGGGGACACCGGGGAGCTGTTTTTT. Drawing the rest from reference TRBV5-1 and TRBJ2-2, the complete variable domain is KAGVTQTPRYLIKTRGQQVTLSCSPISGHRSVSWYQQTPGQGLQFLFEYFSETQRNKGNFPGRFSGRQFSNSRSEMNVSTLELGDSALYLCASSLDQGDTGELFFGEGSRLTVL.

The V gene is TRBV20-1, the J gene TRBJ2-5; no clear D gene. Trimming removed 2 bases at V and 5 bases at J, with 6 bases between. The CDR3 covers 11 residues. Germline V gene lookup returns CDR1 DFQATT and CDR2 SNEGSKA (reference sequence). The CDR3 sequence is CSARQRETQYF. CDR3 in DNA: TGCAGTGCTAGACAACGGGAGACCCAGTACTTC.

This clonotype turned up a few times. The chain couples TRBV6-5 to TRBJ1-2; D unclear. V dropped 6 bases and J dropped 2 bases, with 13 bases sitting between them. This CDR3 region has 14 residues. Germline loops: CDR1 MNHEY, CDR2 SVGAGI. The CDR3 sequence: CASSSGHKNYGYTF. In nucleotides, the CDR3 is TGTGCCAGCAGCTCCGGGCACAAAAACTATGGCTACACCTTC.

CDR3 amino acids: CASSLAGQGGFSNQPQHF. Written as DNA, the CDR3 is TGCGCCAGCAGCCTAGCGGGACAGGGAGGCTTTAGCAATCAGCCCCAGCATTTT. The chain carries TRBV4-1 and TRBJ1-5, with 9 nucleotides matching TRBD1. Trimming took 4 bases from V and 0 from J; bases not matched to a gene: 10. Germline CDR1 is MGHRA and CDR2 is YSYEKL. The CDR3 is 18 residues long.